This T cell receptor (beta chain) was sequenced during a study of blood T cells in healthy people across ages. General study findings and limits: Measured against age, TCR beta diversity per million T cells decreased in a roughly linear manner. Nothing was known about donor CMV status, and this possibly confounded expanded clonotype changes.

Comment on this clonotype: Its antigen is currently unknown. The junction differs from germline at one of its ends, possibly a read error.

The CDR3 contains 15 residues. The V gene's germline CDR1 is LGHDT and CDR2 YNNKEL (reference sequence). Next came a second PCR, run for about 7 to 12 cycles, which used a sample-barcoded 5' primer along with a J-beta primer mix. Template switching added a 12-random-nucleotide identifier to every cDNA molecule. The study obtained at least 2.5 million CDR3-containing paired-end reads from every sample. Via MiXCR, TCRdb re-called the 5' RACE reads, giving one row per CDR3 protein. The sample holds more than 1 million distinct CDR3 sequences; more than 40% are singletons and the top ten take approximately 17%.

The chain employs TRBV3-1 and TRBJ2-5, with 9 positions matching TRBD1. Source material: blood. This TCR came from a woman in her sixties or seventies in good health. CDR3 sequence (DNA): TGTGCCAGCAGCCAAAACAGGGGGCGGAGAAAGACCCAGTACTTT. The encoded protein is CASSQNRGRRKTQYF.